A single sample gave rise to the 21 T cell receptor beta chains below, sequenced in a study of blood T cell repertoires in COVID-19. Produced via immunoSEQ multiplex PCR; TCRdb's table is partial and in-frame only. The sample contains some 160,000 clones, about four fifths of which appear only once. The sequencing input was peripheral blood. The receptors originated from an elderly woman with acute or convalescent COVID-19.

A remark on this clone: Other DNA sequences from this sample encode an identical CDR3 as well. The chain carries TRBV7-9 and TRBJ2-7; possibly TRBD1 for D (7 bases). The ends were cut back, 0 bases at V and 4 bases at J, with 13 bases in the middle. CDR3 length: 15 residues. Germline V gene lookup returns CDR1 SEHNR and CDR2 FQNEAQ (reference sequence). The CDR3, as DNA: TGTGCCAGCAGCTTAGCGGGCAGGGGGAGGTACGAGCAGTACTTC. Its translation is CASSLAGRGRYEQYF. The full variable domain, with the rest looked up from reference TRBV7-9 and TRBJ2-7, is DTGVSQNPRHKITKRGQNVTFRCDPISEHNRLYWYRQTLGQGPEFLTYFQNEAQLEKSRLLSDRFSAERPKGSFSTLEIQRTEQGDSAMYLCASSLAGRGRYEQYFGPGTRLTVT.

The CDR3 DNA sequence: TGCGCCAGCAGCTTTTCCCTCCGACAGGAAGGGTATGGCTACACCTTC. Translated: CASSFSLRQEGYGYTF. V and J are TRBV5-1 and TRBJ1-2; D perhaps matches TRBD1 (6 bases). CDR1 SGHRS and CDR2 YFSETQ come from the germline V gene. The CDR3 is 16 residues long. Trimming pared 2 bases from V and 5 bases from J, leaving 19 bases between.

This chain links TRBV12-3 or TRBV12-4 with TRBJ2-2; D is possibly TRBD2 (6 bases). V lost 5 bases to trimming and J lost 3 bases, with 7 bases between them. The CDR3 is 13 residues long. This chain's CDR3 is CASSRGYTGELFF. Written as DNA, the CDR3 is TGTGCCAGCAGTCGGGGGTACACCGGGGAGCTGTTTTTT.

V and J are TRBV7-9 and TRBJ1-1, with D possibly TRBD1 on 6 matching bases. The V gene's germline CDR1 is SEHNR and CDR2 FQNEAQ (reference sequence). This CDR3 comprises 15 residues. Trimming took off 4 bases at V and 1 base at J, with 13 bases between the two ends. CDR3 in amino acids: CASSSYRVGNTEAFF. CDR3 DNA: TGTGCCAGCAGCTCCTACAGGGTAGGGAACACTGAAGCTTTCTTT.

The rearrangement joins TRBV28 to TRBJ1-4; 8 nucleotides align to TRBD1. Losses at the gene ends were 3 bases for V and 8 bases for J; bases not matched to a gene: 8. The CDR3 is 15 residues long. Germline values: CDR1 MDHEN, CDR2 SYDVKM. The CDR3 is CASSLIDRGLEKLFF. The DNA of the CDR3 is TGTGCCAGCAGTTTGATCGACAGGGGTTTAGAAAAACTGTTTTTT.

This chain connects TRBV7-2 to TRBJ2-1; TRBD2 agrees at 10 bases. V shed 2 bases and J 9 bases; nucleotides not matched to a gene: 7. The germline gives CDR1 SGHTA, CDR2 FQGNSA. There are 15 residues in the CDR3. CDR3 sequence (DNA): TGTGCCAGCAGCTTAACAGCGGGAGGGTGGGGTGAGCAGTTCTTC. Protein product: CASSLTAGGWGEQFF.

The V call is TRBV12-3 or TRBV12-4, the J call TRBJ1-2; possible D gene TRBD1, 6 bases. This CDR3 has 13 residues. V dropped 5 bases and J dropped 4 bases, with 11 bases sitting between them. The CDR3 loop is CASSKQGAYGYTF. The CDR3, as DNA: TGTGCCAGCAGTAAACAGGGTGCCTATGGCTACACCTTC.

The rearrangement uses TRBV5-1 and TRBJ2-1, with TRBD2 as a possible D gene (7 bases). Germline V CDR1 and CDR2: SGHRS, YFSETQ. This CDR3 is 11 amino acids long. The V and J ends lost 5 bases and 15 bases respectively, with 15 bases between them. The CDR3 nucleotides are TGCGCCAGCAGTTCGGGGGGCCGGCCGTTCTTC. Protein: CASSSGGRPFF.

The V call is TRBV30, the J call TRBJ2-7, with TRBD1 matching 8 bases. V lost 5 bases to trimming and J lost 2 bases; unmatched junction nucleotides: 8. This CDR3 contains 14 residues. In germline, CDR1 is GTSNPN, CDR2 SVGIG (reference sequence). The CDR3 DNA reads TGTGCCTGGTCCGGACAGGGCGGAACCTACGAGCAGTACTTC. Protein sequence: CAWSGQGGTYEQYF.

This CDR3 reads CASSQPWTGEAFF. CDR3 nucleotides: TGCGCCAGCAGCCAACCCTGGACGGGAGAAGCTTTCTTT. The chain couples TRBV4-1 to TRBJ1-1; D remains ambiguous. Germline V gene lookup returns CDR1 MGHRA and CDR2 YSYEKL. The CDR3 sequence is 13 residues long. V lost 2 bases and J 8 bases, leaving 12 bases between the germline ends.

The CDR3 here is CASSEQGTDTQYF. CDR3 in DNA: TGTGCCAGCAGTGAGCAGGGAACAGATACGCAGTATTTT. This chain connects TRBV6-4 to TRBJ2-3; D is possibly TRBD1 (5 bases). Trimming pared 3 bases from V and 3 bases from J, leaving 7 bases between. CDR1 MRHNA and CDR2 SNTAGT come from the germline V gene. The CDR3 extends over 13 amino acids.

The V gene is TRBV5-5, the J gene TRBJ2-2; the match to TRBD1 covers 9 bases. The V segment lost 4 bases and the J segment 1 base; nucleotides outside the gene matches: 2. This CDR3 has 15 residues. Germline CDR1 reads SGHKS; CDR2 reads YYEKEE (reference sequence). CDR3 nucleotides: TGTGCCAGCAGCAGACAGGGGGGGAACACCGGGGAGCTGTTTTTT. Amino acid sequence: CASSRQGGNTGELFF. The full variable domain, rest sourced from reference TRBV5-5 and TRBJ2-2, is DAGVTQSPTHLIKTRGQQVTLRCSPISGHKSVSWYQQVLGQGPQFIFQYYEKEERGRGNFPDRFSARQFPNYSSELNVNALLLGDSALYLCASSRQGGNTGELFFGEGSRLTVL.

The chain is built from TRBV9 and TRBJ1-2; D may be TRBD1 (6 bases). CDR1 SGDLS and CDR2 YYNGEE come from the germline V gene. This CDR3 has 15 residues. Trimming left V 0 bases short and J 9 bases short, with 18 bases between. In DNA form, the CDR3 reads TGTGCCAGCAGCGTAGATGCCAGGGGAATAAGTAGCTACACCTTC. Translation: CASSVDARGISSYTF. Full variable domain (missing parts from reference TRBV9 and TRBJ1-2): DSGVTQTPKHLITATGQRVTLRCSPRSGDLSVYWYQQSLDQGLQFLIQYYNGEERAKGNILERFSAQQFPDLHSELNLSSLELGDSALYFCASSVDARGISSYTFGSGTRLTVV.

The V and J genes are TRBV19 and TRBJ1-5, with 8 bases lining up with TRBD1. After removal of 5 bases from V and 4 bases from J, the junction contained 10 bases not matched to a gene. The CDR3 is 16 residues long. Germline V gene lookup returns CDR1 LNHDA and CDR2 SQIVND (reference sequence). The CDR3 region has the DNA TGTGCCAGTAGTGCCAGCAGGGGGCTGGGGAATCAGCCCCAGCATTTT. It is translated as CASSASRGLGNQPQHF. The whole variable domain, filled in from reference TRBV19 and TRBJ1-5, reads DGGITQSPKYLFRKEGQNVTLSCEQNLNHDAMYWYRQDPGQGLRLIYYSQIVNDFQKGDIAEGYSVSREKKESFPLTVTSAQKNPTAFYLCASSASRGLGNQPQHFGDGTRLSIL.

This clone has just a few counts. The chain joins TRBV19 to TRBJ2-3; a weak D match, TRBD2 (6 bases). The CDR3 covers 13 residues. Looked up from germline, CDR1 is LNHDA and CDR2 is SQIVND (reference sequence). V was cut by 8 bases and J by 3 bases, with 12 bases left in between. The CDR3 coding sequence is TGTGCCAGTCGGGGGATTGGGACAGATACGCAGTATTTT. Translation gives CASRGIGTDTQYF. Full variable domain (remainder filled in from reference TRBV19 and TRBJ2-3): DGGITQSPKYLFRKEGQNVTLSCEQNLNHDAMYWYRQDPGQGLRLIYYSQIVNDFQKGDIAEGYSVSREKKESFPLTVTSAQKNPTAFYLCASRGIGTDTQYFGPGTRLTVL.

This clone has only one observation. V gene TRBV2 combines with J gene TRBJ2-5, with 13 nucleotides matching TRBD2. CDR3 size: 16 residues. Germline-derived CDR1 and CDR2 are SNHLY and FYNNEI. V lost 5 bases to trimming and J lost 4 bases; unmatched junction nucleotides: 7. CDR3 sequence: CASSPGLAGVLETQYF. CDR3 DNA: TGTGCCAGCAGTCCTGGACTAGCGGGGGTTTTAGAGACCCAGTACTTC.

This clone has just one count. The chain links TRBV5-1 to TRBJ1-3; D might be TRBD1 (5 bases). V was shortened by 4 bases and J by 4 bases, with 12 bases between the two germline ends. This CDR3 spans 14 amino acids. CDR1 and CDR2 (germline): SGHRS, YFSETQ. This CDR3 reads CASSSTGDGNTIYF. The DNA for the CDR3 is TGCGCCAGCAGCAGTACGGGGGACGGAAACACCATATATTTT.

CDR3 sequence: CASSGNSGGPDEQFF. CDR3 sequence (DNA): TGTGCCAGCAGCGGGAATAGCGGGGGGCCGGATGAGCAGTTCTTC. The chain is built from TRBV9 and TRBJ2-1; 10 positions match TRBD2. The CDR3 runs to 15 residues. In germline, CDR1 is SGDLS, CDR2 YYNGEE. Trimming cost V 3 bases and J 8 bases; bases outside gene matches: 8.

The CDR3 DNA reads TGTGCCAGCAGCTTACCCAGCTCCTACGAGCAGTACTTC. Its translation: CASSLPSSYEQYF. The chain joins TRBV7-2 to TRBJ2-7; D remains unclear. The CDR3 sequence is 13 residues long. Germline CDR1 SGHTA, CDR2 FQGNSA. Trimming pared 2 bases from V and 0 bases from J, leaving 5 bases between.

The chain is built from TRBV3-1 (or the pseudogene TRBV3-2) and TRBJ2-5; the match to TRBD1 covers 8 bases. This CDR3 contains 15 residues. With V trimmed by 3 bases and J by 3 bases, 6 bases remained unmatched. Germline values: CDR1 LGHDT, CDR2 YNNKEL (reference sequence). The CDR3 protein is CASSQTGTGEETQYF. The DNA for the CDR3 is TGTGCCAGCAGCCAGACCGGGACAGGAGAAGAGACCCAGTACTTC.

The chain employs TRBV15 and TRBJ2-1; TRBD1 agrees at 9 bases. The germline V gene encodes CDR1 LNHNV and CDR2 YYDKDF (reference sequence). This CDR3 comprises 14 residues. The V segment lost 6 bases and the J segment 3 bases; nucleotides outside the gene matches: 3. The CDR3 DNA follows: TGTGCCACCAGAAGGGACAGGGTCTACAATGAGCAGTTCTTC. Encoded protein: CATRRDRVYNEQFF.